This is a list of T cell receptor beta chains from one sample in a study of beta chain features in type 1 diabetes. The assay was immunoSEQ multiplex PCR, and TCRdb's table has in-frame clones only and misses some. Of around 180,000 clones listed, 6.5% to 8.5% are singletons. The sequencing sample was made of central memory CD4+ T cells from blood. These receptor sequences come from a man aged 18 to 29 with type 1 diabetes. The CDR3 runs from the conserved cysteine through the conserved F or W. The order of the fields is clone size, J gene, D gene, V gene, CDR3 protein, CDR3 DNA. D genes are given only for firm matches. The size entry is marked missing in some rows and otherwise reads once, few, many or a size class.

>few|TRBJ1-2|NA|TRBV11-2
CASSLGDWDYGYTF
TGTGCCAGCAGCTTAGGGGACTGGGACTATGGCTACACCTTC
>few|TRBJ2-2|TRBD2|TRBV29-1
CSAGLANTGELFF
TGCAGCGCGGGACTAGCTAACACCGGGGAGCTGTTTTTT
>NA|TRBJ1-2|NA|TRBV10-3
CAISDHSGRGNGYTF
TGTGCCATCAGTGATCATTCGGGGAGGGGAAATGGCTACACCTTC
>NA|TRBJ2-7|TRBD2|TRBV30
CAWSAAGSGGYYEQYF
TGTGCCTGGAGCGCCGCAGGATCGGGGGGGTACTACGAGCAGTACTTC
>NA|TRBJ1-1|NA|TRBV28
CASSLTTGQAFF
TGTGCCAGCAGTTTAACGACAGGACAAGCTTTCTTT
>few|TRBJ2-3|NA|TRBV7-9
CASSLVQAGSDTQYF
TGTGCCAGCAGCTTAGTCCAAGCGGGTTCAGATACGCAGTATTTT
>NA|TRBJ2-5|TRBD1|TRBV7-2
CASSLAGQGETQYF
TGTGCCAGCAGCTTAGCCGGACAGGGAGAGACCCAGTACTTC
>few|TRBJ1-2|NA|TRBV5-1
CASSFEVDYGYTF
TGCGCCAGCAGCTTTGAAGTAGACTATGGCTACACCTTC
>few|TRBJ1-2|TRBD1|TRBV28
CASVTTGTNYGYTF
TGTGCCAGCGTTACGACAGGGACTAACTATGGCTACACCTTC
>NA|TRBJ1-1|TRBD1|TRBV2
CASSDTGGLTEAFF
TGTGCCAGCAGTGACACAGGGGGCTTAACTGAAGCTTTCTTT
>NA|TRBJ2-3|TRBD2|TRBV7-2
CASSLGASGTADTQYF
TGTGCCAGCAGCTTAGGGGCTAGCGGGACGGCAGATACGCAGTATTTT
>NA|TRBJ2-4|TRBD1|TRBV28
CATKGARQNIQYF
TGTGCCACAAAGGGGGCAAGACAAAACATTCAGTACTTC
>few|TRBJ2-6|NA|TRBV5-4
CASNSPEGANVLTF
TGTGCCAGCAACTCACCTGAAGGGGCCAACGTCCTGACTTTC
>few|TRBJ1-4|TRBD1|TRBV5-4
CASSRGTATNEKLFF
TGTGCCAGCAGCAGGGGGACAGCAACTAATGAAAAACTGTTTTTT
>many|TRBJ2-2|NA|TRBV29-1
CSVMSIGNTGELFF
TGCAGCGTCATGTCGATCGGGAACACCGGGGAGCTGTTTTTT
>few|TRBJ1-2|NA|TRBV19
CASSENSGYTF
TGTGCCAGTAGTGAAAATAGTGGCTACACCTTC
>NA|TRBJ1-2|NA|TRBV11-2
CASSPWGGSNYGYTF
TGTGCCAGCAGCCCATGGGGGGGGTCTAACTATGGCTACACCTTC
>NA|TRBJ2-2|NA|TRBV6-6
CASSYGQVSGELFF
TGTGCCAGCAGTTACGGGCAGGTGTCCGGGGAGCTGTTTTTT